This T cell receptor (beta chain) was sequenced during a study of cytomegalovirus exposure and HLA in healthy donors. Study conclusions and caveats: The listing of 150 to 200 TCR beta chains classed them as cytomegalovirus-associated. The authors later linked a missense DCLRE1C variant to TCR beta V- and J-gene trimming.

Trimming shortened V by 1 base and J by 4 bases, and 7 bases separated the two germline ends. The CDR3 spans 13 residues. Germline V gene data show CDR1 as SNHLY and CDR2 as FYNNEI. The PCR made use of 60 Vbeta and 13 Jbeta primers. Repertoires were generated with immunoSEQ multiplex PCR, while TCRdb's copy carries only in-frame clones and drops some. The sample totals 70,000 or so clones. Details on this clone: The antigen is not known.

The chain carries TRBV2 and TRBJ1-2; possibly TRBD1 for D (5 bases). The sequenced material came from PBMCs. This TCR came from a man between 35 and 55 years old in good health and CMV-seronegative. The CDR3 region is CASSEGGAYGYTF. The CDR3 region has the DNA TGTGCCAGCAGTGAAGGGGGCGCCTATGGCTACACCTTC.